This TCR beta chain was retrieved from a study of blood T cell repertoires in COVID-19. CDR1 and CDR2 from the germline V gene are SGHVS and FQNEAQ. Trimming stripped 1 base from V and 4 bases from J, with 13 bases between. The CDR3 is 15 residues long. Sequencing was performed with immunoSEQ multiplex PCR; in TCRdb, only in-frame clones are kept and a portion is missing. In the table there are 250,000 to 350,000 clones, 65% to 90% of which are singletons. The sequencing sample was made of peripheral blood. This receptor was identified in an older woman with COVID-19, enrolled during active disease. This sequence joins TRBV7-8 and TRBJ1-2, with D possibly being TRBD1 (5 bases). CDR3 nucleotide sequence: TGTGCCAGCAGCTTAGACACGGGGGAATTCTATGGCTACACCTTC. It is translated as CASSLDTGEFYGYTF.